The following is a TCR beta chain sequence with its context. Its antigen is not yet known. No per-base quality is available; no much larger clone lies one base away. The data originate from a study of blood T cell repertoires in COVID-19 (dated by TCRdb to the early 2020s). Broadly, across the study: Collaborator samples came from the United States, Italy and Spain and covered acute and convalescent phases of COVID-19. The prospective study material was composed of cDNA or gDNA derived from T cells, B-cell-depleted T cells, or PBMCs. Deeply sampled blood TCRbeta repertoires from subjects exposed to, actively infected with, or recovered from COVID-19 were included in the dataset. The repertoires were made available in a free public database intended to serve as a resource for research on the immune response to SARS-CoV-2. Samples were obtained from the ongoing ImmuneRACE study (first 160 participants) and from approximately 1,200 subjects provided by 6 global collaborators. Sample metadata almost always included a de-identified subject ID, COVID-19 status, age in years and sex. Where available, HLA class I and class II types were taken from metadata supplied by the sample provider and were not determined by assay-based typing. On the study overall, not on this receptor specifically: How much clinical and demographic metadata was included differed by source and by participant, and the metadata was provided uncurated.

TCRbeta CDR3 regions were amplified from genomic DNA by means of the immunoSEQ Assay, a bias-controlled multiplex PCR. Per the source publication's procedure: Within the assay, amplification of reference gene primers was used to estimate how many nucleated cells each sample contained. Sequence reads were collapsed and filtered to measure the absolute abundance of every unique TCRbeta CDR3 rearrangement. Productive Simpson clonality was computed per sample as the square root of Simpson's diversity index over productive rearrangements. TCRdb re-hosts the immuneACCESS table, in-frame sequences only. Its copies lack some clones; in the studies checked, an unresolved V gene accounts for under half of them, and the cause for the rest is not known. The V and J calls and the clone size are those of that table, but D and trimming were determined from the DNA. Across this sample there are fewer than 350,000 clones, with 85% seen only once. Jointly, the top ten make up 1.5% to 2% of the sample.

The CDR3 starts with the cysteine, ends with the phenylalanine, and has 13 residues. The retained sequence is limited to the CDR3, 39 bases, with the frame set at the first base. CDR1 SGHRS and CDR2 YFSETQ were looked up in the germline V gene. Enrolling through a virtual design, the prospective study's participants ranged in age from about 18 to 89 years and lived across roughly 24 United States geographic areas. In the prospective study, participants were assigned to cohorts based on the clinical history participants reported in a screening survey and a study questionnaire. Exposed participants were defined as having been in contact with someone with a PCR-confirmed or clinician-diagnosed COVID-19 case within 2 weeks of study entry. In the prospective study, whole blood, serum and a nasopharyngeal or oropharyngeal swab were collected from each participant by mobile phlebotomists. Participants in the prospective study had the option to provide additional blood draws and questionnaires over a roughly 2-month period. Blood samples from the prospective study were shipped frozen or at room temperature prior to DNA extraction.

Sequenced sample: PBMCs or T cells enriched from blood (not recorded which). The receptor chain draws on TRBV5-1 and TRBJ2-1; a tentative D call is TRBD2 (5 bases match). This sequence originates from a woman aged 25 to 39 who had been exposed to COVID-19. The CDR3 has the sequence CAASTSSYNEQFF. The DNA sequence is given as TGCGCTGCTTCAACTAGTTCCTACAATGAGCAGTTCTTC.